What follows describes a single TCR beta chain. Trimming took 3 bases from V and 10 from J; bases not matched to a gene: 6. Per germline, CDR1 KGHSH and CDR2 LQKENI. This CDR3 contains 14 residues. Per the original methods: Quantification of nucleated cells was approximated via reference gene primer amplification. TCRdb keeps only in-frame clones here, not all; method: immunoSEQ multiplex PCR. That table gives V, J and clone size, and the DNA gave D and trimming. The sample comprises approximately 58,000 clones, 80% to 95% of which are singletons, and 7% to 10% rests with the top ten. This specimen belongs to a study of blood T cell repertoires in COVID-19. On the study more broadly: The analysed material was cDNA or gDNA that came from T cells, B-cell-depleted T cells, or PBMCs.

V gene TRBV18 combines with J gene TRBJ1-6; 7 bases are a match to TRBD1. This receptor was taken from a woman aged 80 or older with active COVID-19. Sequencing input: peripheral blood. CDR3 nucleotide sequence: TGTGCCAGCTCACCCAGGGGGACTGGCTCACCCCTCCACTTT. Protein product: CASSPRGTGSPLHF.